A single sample gave rise to the 32 T cell receptor beta chains below, sequenced in a study of PD-1 blockade in classical Hodgkin lymphoma. Each and every patient relapsed after autologous stem cell transplantation, and patients got differing brentuximab vedotin exposure. Sequenced by immunoSEQ multiplex PCR; TCRdb stores in-frame clones only, minus some. Altogether about 40,000 clones are present, over 70% being singletons, with the ten largest covering approximately 9.1%. Sample: peripheral blood mononuclear cells (PBMCs), taken at baseline. The receptors originated from a human donor with classical Hodgkin lymphoma.

The rearrangement joins TRBV5-1 to TRBJ2-5; TRBD1 matches at 7 bases. The CDR3 runs to 15 residues. Germline lookup yields CDR1 SGHRS and CDR2 YFSETQ. V shed 4 bases, J shed 5 bases, and the junction held 11 bases outside the gene matches. CDR3 region: CASSIGTAREETQYF. DNA of the CDR3: TGCGCCAGCAGCATCGGGACAGCGAGGGAGGAGACCCAGTACTTC.

This clone was counted once. This chain connects TRBV6-6 to TRBJ2-4; D remains unclear. The CDR3 runs to 14 residues. Germline CDR1 reads MNHNY; CDR2 reads SVGAGI (reference sequence). Trimming stripped 5 bases from V and 0 bases from J, with 8 bases between. The CDR3 DNA is TGTGCCAGCAGTATTCAGGTAGCCAAAAACATTCAGTACTTC. Protein: CASSIQVAKNIQYF.

This chain links TRBV6-5 with TRBJ2-1; no reliable D call. Germline V lookup: CDR1 MNHEY, CDR2 SVGAGI. The CDR3 is made up of 12 amino acids. V was trimmed by 8 bases and J by 7 bases, leaving 12 bases between them. In nucleotides, the CDR3 is TGTGCCAGCGCAATGGGTCAAAATGAGCAGTTCTTC. Encoded protein: CASAMGQNEQFF.

This clone was recorded only once. CDR3 loop: CSVEMMGAAYEQYF. The CDR3 nucleotides are TGCAGCGTTGAGATGATGGGAGCGGCCTACGAGCAGTACTTC. The chain is built from TRBV29-1 and TRBJ2-7; D is possibly TRBD2 (5 bases). The germline V gene has CDR1 SQVTM and CDR2 ANQGSEA. The CDR3 is made up of 14 amino acids. V shed 3 bases and J shed 2 bases, with 14 bases lying between them.

The chain joins TRBV7-9 to TRBJ2-1; the match to TRBD1 covers 9 bases. J was trimmed by 8 bases and V by 7 bases; bases with no gene match: 12. The CDR3 runs to 15 residues. Germline CDR1 and CDR2: SEHNR and FQNEAQ (reference sequence). This CDR3 reads CASTVTGGLLYEQFF. The DNA of the CDR3 is TGTGCCAGCACCGTTACAGGGGGCCTCTTGTATGAGCAGTTCTTC.

This clone was counted a few times. The chain employs TRBV18 and TRBJ1-5, with 9 nucleotides matching TRBD1. This CDR3 spans 15 amino acids. The V gene end was trimmed by 5 bases and the J gene end by 0 bases; junction bases not matched to a gene: 2. CDR1 is KGHSH and CDR2 is LQKENI in the germline V gene. The chain's CDR3 is CASSAGQGSNQPQHF. The DNA for the CDR3 is TGTGCCAGCTCAGCGGGACAGGGTAGCAATCAGCCCCAGCATTTT.

This clone came up once. The chain combines TRBV6-5 with TRBJ2-5; D assignment may be TRBD1 or TRBD2 (6 bases each). Germline CDR1 is MNHEY and CDR2 is SVGAGI. The CDR3 is made up of 14 amino acids. V was trimmed by 2 bases and J by 7 bases, leaving 14 bases between them. The CDR3 DNA reads TGTGCCAGCAGTTACCAGGGACAAGCGGGGACCCAGTACTTC. Its protein product is CASSYQGQAGTQYF.

This rearrangement joins TRBV18 to TRBJ1-1; tentative D call: TRBD1 (6 bases). Trimming pared 3 bases from V and 5 bases from J, leaving 10 bases between. Per germline, CDR1 KGHSH and CDR2 LQKENI. The CDR3 loop spans 13 amino acids. CDR3 in DNA: TGTGCCAGCTCACCCTGGGGGGCAACTGAAGCTTTCTTT. Protein sequence: CASSPWGATEAFF.

This clone was seen a handful of times. This chain joins TRBV6-5 and TRBJ1-2; the match to TRBD1 covers 7 bases. This CDR3 is built from 11 residues. CDR1 is MNHEY, CDR2 SVGAGI, per germline. Losses at the gene ends were 5 bases for V and 8 bases for J; bases not matched to a gene: 2. The CDR3 protein is CASSARGGYTF. The CDR3 bases are TGTGCCAGCAGTGCCAGGGGGGGCTACACCTTC.

This chain connects TRBV5-1 to TRBJ2-5; TRBD1 aligns across 11 bases. Germline loops: CDR1 SGHRS, CDR2 YFSETQ. The V gene end was trimmed by 3 bases and the J gene end by 0 bases; junction bases not matched to a gene: 4. The length of the CDR3 is 16 residues. The CDR3 DNA reads as TGCGCCAGCAGCTCCGGGACAGGGGGGTACCAAGAGACCCAGTACTTC. It encodes CASSSGTGGYQETQYF.

The chain is built from TRBV4-1 and TRBJ2-7; 9 bases are a match to TRBD1. Germline V lookup: CDR1 MGHRA, CDR2 YSYEKL. The CDR3 totals 17 residues. The trim removed 4 bases at V and 2 bases at J, leaving 12 bases unmatched. This CDR3 is CASSRGLRGTGTYEQYF. Here the CDR3 DNA reads TGCGCCAGCAGCCGAGGGTTACGCGGGACAGGGACCTACGAGCAGTACTTC.

This rearrangement joins TRBV5-6 to TRBJ2-5; 10 nucleotides match TRBD2. TRBJ2-7 explains the end of the DNA better; the J call may be wrong. Germline assignment: CDR1 SGHDT and CDR2 YYEEEE. The CDR3 runs 16 residues. CDR3 DNA sequence: TGTGCCAGCAGCGTATGGGCTAGCGGGGGTGGATACGAGCAGTACTTC. It specifies CASSVWASGGGYEQYF.

The rearrangement links TRBV19 to TRBJ2-3; D possibly uses TRBD1 or TRBD2 (5 bases each). The CDR3 loop spans 12 amino acids. V was pared by 9 bases and J by 4 bases, with 11 bases between. Germline lookup yields CDR1 LNHDA and CDR2 SQIVND (reference sequence). For the CDR3, the DNA is TGTGCCAGCGGGACGGCGGCAGATACGCAGTATTTT. Its protein is CASGTAADTQYF.

The V gene is TRBV5-6, the J gene TRBJ1-4; no definite D call. V shed 2 bases and J shed 8 bases, with 19 bases lying between them. This CDR3 comprises 16 residues. The V gene's germline CDR1 is SGHDT and CDR2 YYEEEE. DNA for the CDR3: TGTGCCAGCAGCTTAATGTTAGAGGCTTACGGGGAAAAACTGTTTTTT. Translating gives CASSLMLEAYGEKLFF.

This chain connects TRBV6-5 to TRBJ2-7, with 9 bases aligning to TRBD2. The CDR3 has 13 residues. Germline values: CDR1 MNHEY, CDR2 SVGAGI. V shed 6 bases, J shed 6 bases, and the junction held 6 bases outside the gene matches. The CDR3 nucleotides read TGTGCCAGCAGGCATCTAGCGGGGCTCGAGCAGTACTTC. This sequence encodes CASRHLAGLEQYF.

A single count supports this clone. V is TRBV1 and J is TRBJ1-4. TRBV1 is designated a pseudogene. This CDR3 contains 15 residues. CDR3 amino acids: CTSSQVGDVWEKLFF. The CDR3 bases are TGCACCAGCAGCCAAGTGGGGGACGTCTGGGAAAAACTGTTTTTT.

This clone was seen a handful of times. Here the CDR3 DNA reads TGTGCCAGCAGCGTAGGAGCAATGGTGGGGGGCTATAATTCACCCCTCCACTTT. It yields the protein CASSVGAMVGGYNSPLHF. V is TRBV9 and J is TRBJ1-6, with D perhaps matching TRBD1 (5 bases). V lost 0 bases and J lost 3, with 16 bases in between. The germline gives CDR1 SGDLS, CDR2 YYNGEE. The length of the CDR3 is 18 residues.

The V gene is TRBV9, the J gene TRBJ2-6; D remains unclear. The germline V and J ends were trimmed by 4 bases and 0 bases, with 17 bases remaining between them. There are 18 residues in the CDR3. Germline V gene sequence: CDR1 SGDLS, CDR2 YYNGEE. The CDR3, as DNA: TGTGCCAGCAGCCTAGTTGGAGTTCCGCGCTCTGGGGCCAACGTCCTGACTTTC. This codes for CASSLVGVPRSGANVLTF.

V and J are TRBV19 and TRBJ2-7; perhaps TRBD2 as D (5 bases). The germline V and J ends were trimmed by 4 bases and 6 bases, with 13 bases remaining between them. The CDR3 is 13 residues long. Germline lookup yields CDR1 LNHDA and CDR2 SQIVND (reference sequence). The CDR3 coding sequence is TGTGCCAGTAGTACGGGAAAATGGGGCGAGCAGTACTTC. Translating it yields CASSTGKWGEQYF.

The V and J genes are TRBV28 and TRBJ1-5; 9 nucleotides agree with TRBD1. CDR3 length equals 15 residues. V trimming: 6 bases; J trimming: 6 bases; junction bases outside the gene matches: 9. Germline V gene lookup returns CDR1 MDHEN and CDR2 SYDVKM. This chain's CDR3 is CASSRRDRDAQPQHF. The CDR3 coding sequence is TGTGCCAGCAGCAGACGGGACAGGGATGCTCAGCCCCAGCATTTT.

The chain couples TRBV5-5 to TRBJ1-6; D is ambiguous. Germline CDR1 SGHKS, CDR2 YYEKEE (reference sequence). The CDR3 is 17 amino acids. V lost 0 bases and J lost 3, with 13 bases in between. The CDR3, as DNA: TGTGCCAGCAGCTTGGTGCCGGGGTTGGGCTATAATTCACCCCTCCACTTT. Protein: CASSLVPGLGYNSPLHF.

The chain couples TRBV5-5 to TRBJ2-1; 12 bases agree with TRBD2. V trimming: 4 bases; J trimming: 3 bases; junction bases outside the gene matches: 5. CDR3 length: 16 amino acids. Germline V gene lookup returns CDR1 SGHKS and CDR2 YYEKEE (reference sequence). CDR3 loop: CASSLRLAGVYNEQFF. The CDR3 DNA reads TGTGCCAGCAGCCTAAGACTAGCGGGGGTCTACAATGAGCAGTTCTTC.

The gene calls are TRBV6-1 and TRBJ1-1; no firm D call. Germline V gene data show CDR1 as MNHNS and CDR2 as SASEGT. Trimming removed 2 bases from V and 4 bases from J, with 11 bases in between. CDR3 length equals 14 residues. The CDR3 sequence is CASSEWVRTTEAFF. The CDR3, as DNA: TGTGCCAGCAGTGAATGGGTCCGGACCACTGAAGCTTTCTTT.

This clone was detected only a few times. V is TRBV19 and J is TRBJ1-4; D is unclear. Germline V gene sequence: CDR1 LNHDA, CDR2 SQIVND (reference sequence). There are 15 residues in the CDR3. Trimming pared 3 bases from V and 3 bases from J, leaving 11 bases between. CDR3 sequence reads: CASSMGRWSNEKLFF. The CDR3 coding sequence is TGTGCCAGTAGTATGGGAAGGTGGTCTAATGAAAAACTGTTTTTT.

The chain joins TRBV5-1 to TRBJ1-3, with D unresolved. The CDR3 has 14 residues. From germline, CDR1 is SGHRS and CDR2 YFSETQ. The V end lost 2 bases, the J end lost 0 bases, and 6 bases lay between the germline ends. CDR3 protein: CASSFGDSGNTIYF. The CDR3 DNA reads TGCGCCAGCAGCTTCGGGGACTCTGGAAACACCATATATTTT.

This clone ranks as medium-sized. The gene calls are TRBV5-8 and TRBJ2-7; D may match TRBD1 or TRBD2 (5 bases each). The germline V and J ends were trimmed by 0 bases and 3 bases, with 10 bases remaining between them. This CDR3 contains 14 residues. Germline lookup yields CDR1 SGHTS and CDR2 YDEGEE. CDR3 amino acids: CASSLVGRHYEQYF. DNA for the CDR3: TGTGCCAGCAGCTTGGTGGGACGGCACTACGAGCAGTACTTC.

This clone was observed a single time. The V call is TRBV29-1, the J call TRBJ2-2; D is unclear. The CDR3 runs 13 residues. Germline V gives CDR1 SQVTM, CDR2 ANQGSEA. Deletions cut 4 bases from V and 5 bases from J, with 11 bases between. CDR3 coding DNA: TGCAGCGTTGGTGGAAAACTAACCGGGGAGCTGTTTTTT. It is translated as CSVGGKLTGELFF.

This chain uses TRBV6-6 with TRBJ1-5; 9 bases agree with TRBD1. Unmatched junction bases numbered 6, after V lost 5 bases and J lost 7 bases. Germline CDR1 MNHNY, CDR2 SVGAGI (reference sequence). There are 14 residues in the CDR3. The CDR3 DNA reads TGTGCCAGCAGTCCCGGGACAGGGCGCCAGCCCCAGCATTTT. It encodes CASSPGTGRQPQHF.

This rearrangement joins TRBV4-1 to TRBJ1-1; D gene unclear. The CDR3 loop spans 11 amino acids. CDR1 is MGHRA and CDR2 is YSYEKL in the germline V gene. V shed 1 base and J shed 5 bases, with 2 bases lying between them. This CDR3 is CASSQGTEAFF. DNA of the CDR3: TGCGCCAGCAGCCAAGGGACTGAAGCTTTCTTT.

This chain joins TRBV19 and TRBJ2-7; 7 bases agree with TRBD1. The V gene's germline CDR1 is LNHDA and CDR2 SQIVND (reference sequence). The CDR3 is made up of 14 amino acids. With V trimmed by 5 bases and J by 2 bases, 6 bases remained unmatched. The CDR3 loop is CASSATGTAYEQYF. The CDR3 bases are TGTGCCAGTAGTGCTACCGGGACAGCCTACGAGCAGTACTTC.

J is TRBJ1-2 and V is TRBV4-1; 10 nucleotides match TRBD1. The CDR3 length is 15 residues. Trimming cost V 4 bases and J 3 bases; bases outside gene matches: 5. Germline V gene data show CDR1 as MGHRA and CDR2 as YSYEKL. The CDR3 sequence: CASSPGQGFDYGYTF. Written as DNA, the CDR3 is TGCGCCAGCAGCCCGGGACAGGGGTTCGACTATGGCTACACCTTC.

This clone occurred a few times. The chain uses TRBV27 and TRBJ2-7; the D is unclear. The CDR3 length is 13 residues. Trimming left V 1 base short and J 4 bases short, with 8 bases between. The V gene's germline CDR1 is MNHEY and CDR2 SMNVEV (reference sequence). CDR3 DNA sequence: TGTGCCAGCAGTTTATATAGGCAGTACGAGCAGTACTTC. Residues: CASSLYRQYEQYF.